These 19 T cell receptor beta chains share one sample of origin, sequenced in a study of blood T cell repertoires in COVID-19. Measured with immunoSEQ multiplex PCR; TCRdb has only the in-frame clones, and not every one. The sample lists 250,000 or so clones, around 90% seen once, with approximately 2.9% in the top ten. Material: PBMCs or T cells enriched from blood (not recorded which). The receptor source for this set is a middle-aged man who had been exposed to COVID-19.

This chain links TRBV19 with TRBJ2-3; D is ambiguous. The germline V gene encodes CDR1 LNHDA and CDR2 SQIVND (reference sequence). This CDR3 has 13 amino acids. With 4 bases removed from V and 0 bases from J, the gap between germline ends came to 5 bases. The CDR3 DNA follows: TGTGCCAGTAGTAGGCTGAGCACAGATACGCAGTATTTT. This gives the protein CASSRLSTDTQYF.

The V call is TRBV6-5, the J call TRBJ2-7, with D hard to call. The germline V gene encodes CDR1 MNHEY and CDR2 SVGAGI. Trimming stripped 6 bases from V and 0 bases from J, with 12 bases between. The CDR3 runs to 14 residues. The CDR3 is CASRLQTDSYEQYF. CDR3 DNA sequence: TGTGCCAGCAGGCTACAGACGGACTCCTACGAGCAGTACTTC.

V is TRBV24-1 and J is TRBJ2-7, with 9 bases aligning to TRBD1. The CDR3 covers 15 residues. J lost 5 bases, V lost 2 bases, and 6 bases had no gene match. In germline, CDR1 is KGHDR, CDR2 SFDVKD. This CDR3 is CATSDSGTGSHEQYF. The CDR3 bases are TGTGCCACCAGTGATTCCGGGACAGGGTCGCACGAGCAGTACTTC.

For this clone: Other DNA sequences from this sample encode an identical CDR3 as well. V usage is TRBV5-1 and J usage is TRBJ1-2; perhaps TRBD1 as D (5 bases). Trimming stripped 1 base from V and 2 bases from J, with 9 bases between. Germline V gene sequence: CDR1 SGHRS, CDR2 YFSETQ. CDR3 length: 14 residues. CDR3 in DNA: TGCGCCAGCAGCTTGACAGGCACAAACTATGGCTACACCTTC. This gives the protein CASSLTGTNYGYTF.

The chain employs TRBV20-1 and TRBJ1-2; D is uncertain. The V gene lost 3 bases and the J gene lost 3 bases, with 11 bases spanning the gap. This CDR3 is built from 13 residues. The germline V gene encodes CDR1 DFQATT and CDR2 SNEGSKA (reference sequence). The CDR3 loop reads CSASKGRHYGYTF. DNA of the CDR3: TGCAGTGCTAGTAAAGGGAGGCACTATGGCTACACCTTC.

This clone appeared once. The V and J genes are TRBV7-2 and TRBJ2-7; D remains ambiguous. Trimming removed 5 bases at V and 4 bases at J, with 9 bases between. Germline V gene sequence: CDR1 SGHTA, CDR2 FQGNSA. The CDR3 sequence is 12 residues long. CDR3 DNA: TGTGCCAGCAGCCAAACCAGGTACGAGCAGTACTTC. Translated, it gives CASSQTRYEQYF.

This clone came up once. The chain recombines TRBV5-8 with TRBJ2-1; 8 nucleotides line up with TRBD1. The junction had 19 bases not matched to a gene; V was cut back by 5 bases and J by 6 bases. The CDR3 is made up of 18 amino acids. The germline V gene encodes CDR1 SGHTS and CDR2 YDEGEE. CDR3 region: CASSSPGQGLNPPNEQFF. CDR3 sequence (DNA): TGTGCCAGCAGTTCTCCCGGACAGGGCCTCAACCCCCCCAATGAGCAGTTCTTC.

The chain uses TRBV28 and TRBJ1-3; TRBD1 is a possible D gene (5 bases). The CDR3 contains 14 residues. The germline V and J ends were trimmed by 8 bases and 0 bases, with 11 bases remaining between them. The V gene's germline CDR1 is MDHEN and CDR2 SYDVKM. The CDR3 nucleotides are TGTGCCAGCCTTACAGGCCTCTCTGGAAACACCATATATTTT. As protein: CASLTGLSGNTIYF.

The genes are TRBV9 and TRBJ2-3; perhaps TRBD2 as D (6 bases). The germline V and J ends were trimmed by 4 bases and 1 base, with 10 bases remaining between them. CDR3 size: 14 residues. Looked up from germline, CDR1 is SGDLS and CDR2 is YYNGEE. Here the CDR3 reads CASSLGTRTDTQYF. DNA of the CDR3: TGTGCCAGCAGCCTTGGGACTCGCACAGATACGCAGTATTTT.

The CDR3 sequence: CASSLKTGGFEKLFF. In DNA form, the CDR3 reads TGTGCCAGCAGCTTAAAGACAGGGGGCTTTGAAAAACTGTTTTTT. This chain joins TRBV7-2 and TRBJ1-4, with TRBD1 identical over 10 bases. Germline trimming cut 2 bases from V and 7 bases from J; bases unmatched to any gene: 4. The CDR3 totals 15 residues. Germline V gene lookup returns CDR1 SGHTA and CDR2 FQGNSA. The entire variable domain, with the rest obtained from reference TRBV7-2 and TRBJ1-4, is as follows: GAGVSQSPSNKVTEKGKDVELRCDPISGHTALYWYRQSLGQGLEFLIYFQGNSAPDKSGLPSDRFSAERTGGSVSTLTIQRTQQEDSAVYLCASSLKTGGFEKLFFGSGTQLSVL.

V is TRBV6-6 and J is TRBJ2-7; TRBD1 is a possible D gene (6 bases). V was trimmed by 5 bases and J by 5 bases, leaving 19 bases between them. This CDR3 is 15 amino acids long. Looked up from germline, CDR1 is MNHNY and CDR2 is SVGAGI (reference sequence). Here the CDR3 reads CASSPPTRGRNEQYF. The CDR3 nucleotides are TGTGCCAGCAGTCCCCCGACCAGGGGAAGAAACGAGCAGTACTTC.

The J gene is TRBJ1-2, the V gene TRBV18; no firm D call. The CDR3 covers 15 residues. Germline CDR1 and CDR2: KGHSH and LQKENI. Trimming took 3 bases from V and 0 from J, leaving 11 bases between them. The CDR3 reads CASSPSAGTNYGYTF. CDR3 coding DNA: TGTGCCAGCTCACCTTCTGCCGGGACTAACTATGGCTACACCTTC. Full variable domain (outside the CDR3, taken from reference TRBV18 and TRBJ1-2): NAGVMQNPRHLVRRRGQEARLRCSPMKGHSHVYWYRQLPEEGLKFMVYLQKENIIDESGMPKERFSAEFPKEGPSILRIQQVVRGDSAAYFCASSPSAGTNYGYTFGSGTRLTVV.

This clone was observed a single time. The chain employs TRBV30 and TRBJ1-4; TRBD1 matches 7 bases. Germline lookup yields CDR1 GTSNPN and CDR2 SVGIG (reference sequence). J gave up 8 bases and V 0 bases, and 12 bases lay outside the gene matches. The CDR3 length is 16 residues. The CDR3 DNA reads TGTGCCTGGAGTGTACCGAGAGGGGGCAAGGAGGAAAAACTGTTTTTT. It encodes CAWSVPRGGKEEKLFF.

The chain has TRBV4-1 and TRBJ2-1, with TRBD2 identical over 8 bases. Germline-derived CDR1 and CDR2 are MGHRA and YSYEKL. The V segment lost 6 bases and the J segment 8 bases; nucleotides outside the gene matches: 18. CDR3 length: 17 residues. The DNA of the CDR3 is TGCGCCAGCAGTCGCACTAATGGAAACCCGGGGGGGGATGAGCAGTTCTTC. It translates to CASSRTNGNPGGDEQFF.

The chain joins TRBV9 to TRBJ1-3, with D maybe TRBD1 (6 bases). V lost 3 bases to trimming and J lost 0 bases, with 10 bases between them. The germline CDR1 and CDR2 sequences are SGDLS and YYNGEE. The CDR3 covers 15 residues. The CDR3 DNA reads TGTGCCAGCAGCGGAGGACAGAGCTCTGGAAACACCATATATTTT. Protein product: CASSGGQSSGNTIYF.

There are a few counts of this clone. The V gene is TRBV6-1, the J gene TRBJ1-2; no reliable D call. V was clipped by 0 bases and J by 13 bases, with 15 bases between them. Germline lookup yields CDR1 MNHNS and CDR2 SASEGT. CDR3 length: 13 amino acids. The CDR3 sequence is CASSEAMGGKITF. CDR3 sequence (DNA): TGTGCCAGCAGTGAAGCGATGGGAGGGAAGATCACCTTC.

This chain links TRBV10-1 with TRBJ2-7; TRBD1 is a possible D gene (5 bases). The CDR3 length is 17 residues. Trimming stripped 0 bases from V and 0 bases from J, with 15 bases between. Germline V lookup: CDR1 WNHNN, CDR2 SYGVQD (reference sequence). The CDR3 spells CASSESQSQGFSYEQYF. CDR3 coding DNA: TGCGCCAGCAGTGAGTCGCAGTCTCAGGGATTCTCCTACGAGCAGTACTTC.

The CDR3 protein is CASSTRTATNTEAFF. The DNA for the CDR3 is TGTGCCAGCAGTACGCGGACAGCGACGAACACTGAAGCTTTCTTT. This chain uses TRBV28 with TRBJ1-1, with D tentatively TRBD1 (6 bases). The V and J ends lost 5 bases and 1 base respectively, with 14 bases between them. The V gene's germline CDR1 is MDHEN and CDR2 SYDVKM. The CDR3 loop spans 15 amino acids.

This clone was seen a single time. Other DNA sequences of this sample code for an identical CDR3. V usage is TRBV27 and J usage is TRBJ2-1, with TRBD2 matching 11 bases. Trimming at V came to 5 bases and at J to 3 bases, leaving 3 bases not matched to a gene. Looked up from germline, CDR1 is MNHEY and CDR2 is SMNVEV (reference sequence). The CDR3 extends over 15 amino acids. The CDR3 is CASSPGTSGYNEQFF. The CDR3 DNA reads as TGTGCCAGCAGTCCCGGGACTAGCGGCTACAATGAGCAGTTCTTC.